Here is one T cell receptor (beta chain) with its context. Its antigen is unknown. The junction shows a germline mismatch at one end, possibly a read error. These data originate in a study of CD8+CD57+ T cells in acquired aplastic anemia. Background on the study: The study obtained an average of about 3.2 ug of DNA from sorted CD4+ and CD8+ cells. Read counts for CD4+ cells (from healthy donors) averaged about 10 million.

The study profiled TCR beta VDJ and CDR3 using genomic DNA as template. Each CDR3 protein is one row after TCRdb ran MiXCR on the reads. In the table there are about 210,000 distinct CDR3 sequences, around 32% of which are singletons. Study outcomes and limitations: The CD8+ Simpson's diversity of patients and controls was not significantly different. A set of twenty-nine CD8+ CDR3 sequences was shared between patients and controls, and these sequences appeared highly expressed in patients.

The length of the CDR3 is 13 residues. Germline V lookup: CDR1 SGHDN, CDR2 FVKESK. Sequencing was carried out using sorted CD4+, CD8+, or CD8+CD57+ T cells (not recorded which) from PBMCs. The sequence was obtained from a human donor in good health, serving as a control. The rearrangement joins TRBV14 to TRBJ1-1; D not certain. The DNA for the CDR3 is TGTGCCAGCCGGCGGGCGGGAAACACTGAAGCTCTCTTT. This translates into CASRRAGNTEALF.